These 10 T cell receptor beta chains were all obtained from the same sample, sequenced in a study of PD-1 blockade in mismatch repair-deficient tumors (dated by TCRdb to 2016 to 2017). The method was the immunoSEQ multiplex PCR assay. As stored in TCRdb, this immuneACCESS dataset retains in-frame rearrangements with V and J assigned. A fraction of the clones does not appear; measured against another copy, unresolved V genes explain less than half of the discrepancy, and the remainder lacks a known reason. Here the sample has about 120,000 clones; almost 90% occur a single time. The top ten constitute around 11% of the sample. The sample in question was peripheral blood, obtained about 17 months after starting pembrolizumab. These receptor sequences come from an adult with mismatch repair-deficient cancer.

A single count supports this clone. The CDR3 nucleotides are TGTGCCAGCAGTGATTATACAGGATTGACTAACTATGGCTACACCTTC. Protein sequence: CASSDYTGLTNYGYTF. The chain links TRBV6-1 to TRBJ1-2, with a possible D match to TRBD1 (5 bases). The CDR3 loop spans 16 amino acids. The germline V and J ends were trimmed by 3 bases and 0 bases, with 14 bases remaining between them. Germline assignment: CDR1 MNHNS and CDR2 SASEGT.

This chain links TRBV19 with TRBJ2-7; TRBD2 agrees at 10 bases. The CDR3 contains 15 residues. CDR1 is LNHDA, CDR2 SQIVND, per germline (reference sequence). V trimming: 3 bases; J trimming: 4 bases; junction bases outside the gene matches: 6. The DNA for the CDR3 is TGTGCCAGTAGTATCAAGGCTAGCGGGGGTTACGAGCAGTACTTC. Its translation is CASSIKASGGYEQYF.

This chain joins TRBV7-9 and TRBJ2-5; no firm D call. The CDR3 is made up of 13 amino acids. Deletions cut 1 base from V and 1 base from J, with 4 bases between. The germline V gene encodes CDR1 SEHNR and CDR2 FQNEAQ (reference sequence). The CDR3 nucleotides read TGTGCCAGCAGCTTAGTCAGCCAAGAGACCCAGTACTTC. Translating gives CASSLVSQETQYF.

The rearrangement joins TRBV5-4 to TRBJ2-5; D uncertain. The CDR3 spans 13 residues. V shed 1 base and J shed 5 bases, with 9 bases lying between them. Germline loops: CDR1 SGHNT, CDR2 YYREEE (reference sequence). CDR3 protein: CASSLKLGETQYF. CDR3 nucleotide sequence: TGTGCCAGCAGCTTGAAGCTTGGGGAGACCCAGTACTTC.

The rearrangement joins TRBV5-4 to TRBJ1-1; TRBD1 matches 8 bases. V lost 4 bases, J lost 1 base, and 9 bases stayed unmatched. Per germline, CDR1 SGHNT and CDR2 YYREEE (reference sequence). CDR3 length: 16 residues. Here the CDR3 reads CASSVPGQVRNTEAFF. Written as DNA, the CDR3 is TGTGCCAGCAGCGTCCCGGGACAGGTTCGGAACACTGAAGCTTTCTTT.

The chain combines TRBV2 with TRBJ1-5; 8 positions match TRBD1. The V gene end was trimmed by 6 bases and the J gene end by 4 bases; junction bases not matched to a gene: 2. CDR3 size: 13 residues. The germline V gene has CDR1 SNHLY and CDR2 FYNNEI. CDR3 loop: CASRGDRNQPQHF. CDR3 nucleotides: TGTGCCAGCAGGGGGGACAGGAATCAGCCCCAGCATTTT.

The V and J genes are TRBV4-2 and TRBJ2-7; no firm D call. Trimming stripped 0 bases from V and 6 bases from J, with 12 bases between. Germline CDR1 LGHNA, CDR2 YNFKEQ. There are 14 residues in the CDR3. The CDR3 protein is CASSQDISSLEQYF. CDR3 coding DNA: TGTGCCAGCAGCCAAGATATATCTAGTCTCGAGCAGTACTTC.

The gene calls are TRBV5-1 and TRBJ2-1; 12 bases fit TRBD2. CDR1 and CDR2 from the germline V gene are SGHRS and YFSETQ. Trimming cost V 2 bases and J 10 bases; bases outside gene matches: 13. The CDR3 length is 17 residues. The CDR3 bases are TGCGCCAGCAGCTTTGCTAGCGGGAGGGCCTCGTATGTAGAGCAGTTCTTC. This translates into CASSFASGRASYVEQFF.

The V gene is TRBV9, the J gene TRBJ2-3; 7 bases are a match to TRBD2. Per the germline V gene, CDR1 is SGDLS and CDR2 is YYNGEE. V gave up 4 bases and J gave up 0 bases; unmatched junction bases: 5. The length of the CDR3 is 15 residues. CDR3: CASSQSGTSTDTQYF. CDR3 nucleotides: TGTGCCAGCAGCCAAAGCGGGACTAGCACAGATACGCAGTATTTT.

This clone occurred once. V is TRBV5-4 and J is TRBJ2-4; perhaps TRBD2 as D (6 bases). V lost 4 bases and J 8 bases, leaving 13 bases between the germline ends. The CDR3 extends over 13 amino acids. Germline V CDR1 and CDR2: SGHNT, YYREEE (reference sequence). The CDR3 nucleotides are TGTGCCAGCAGCCTGGGGGACTCCCACATTCAGTACTTC. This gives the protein CASSLGDSHIQYF. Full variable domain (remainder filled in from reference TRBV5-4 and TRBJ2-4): ETGVTQSPTHLIKTRGQQVTLRCSSQSGHNTVSWYQQALGQGPQFIFQYYREEENGRGNFPPRFSGLQFPNYSSELNVNALELDDSALYLCASSLGDSHIQYFGAGTRLSVL.